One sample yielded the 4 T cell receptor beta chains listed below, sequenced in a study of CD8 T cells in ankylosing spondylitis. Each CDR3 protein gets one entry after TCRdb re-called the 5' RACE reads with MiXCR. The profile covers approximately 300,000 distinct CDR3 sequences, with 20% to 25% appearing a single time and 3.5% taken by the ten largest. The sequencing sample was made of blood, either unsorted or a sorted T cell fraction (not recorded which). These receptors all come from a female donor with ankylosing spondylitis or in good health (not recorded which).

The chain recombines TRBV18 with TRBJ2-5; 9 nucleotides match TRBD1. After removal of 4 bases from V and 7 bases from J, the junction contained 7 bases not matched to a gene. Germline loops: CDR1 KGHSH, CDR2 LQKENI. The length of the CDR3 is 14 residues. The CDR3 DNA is TGTGCCAGCTCACTTGGGACAGGGTCAAGGACCCAGTACTTC. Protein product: CASSLGTGSRTQYF.

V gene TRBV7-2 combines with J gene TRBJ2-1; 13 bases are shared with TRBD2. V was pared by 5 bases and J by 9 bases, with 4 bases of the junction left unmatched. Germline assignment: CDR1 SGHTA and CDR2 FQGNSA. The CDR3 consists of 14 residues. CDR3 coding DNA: TGTGCCAGCAGCCTGGGACTAGCGGGACGTGAGCAGTTCTTC. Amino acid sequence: CASSLGLAGREQFF.

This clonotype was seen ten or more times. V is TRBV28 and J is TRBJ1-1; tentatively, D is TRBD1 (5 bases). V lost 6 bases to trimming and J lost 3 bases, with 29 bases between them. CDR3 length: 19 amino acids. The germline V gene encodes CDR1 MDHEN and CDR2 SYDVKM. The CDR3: CASRPTYFGTRGVDTEAFF. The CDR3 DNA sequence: TGTGCCAGCAGACCGACTTATTTTGGGACGAGAGGAGTAGACACTGAAGCTTTCTTT.

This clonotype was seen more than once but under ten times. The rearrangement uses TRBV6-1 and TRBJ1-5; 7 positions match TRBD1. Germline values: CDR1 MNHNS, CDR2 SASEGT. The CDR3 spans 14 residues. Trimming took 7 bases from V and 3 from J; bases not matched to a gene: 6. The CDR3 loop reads CASNWDRPNQPQHF. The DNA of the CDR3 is TGTGCCAGCAACTGGGACAGACCCAATCAGCCCCAGCATTTT.